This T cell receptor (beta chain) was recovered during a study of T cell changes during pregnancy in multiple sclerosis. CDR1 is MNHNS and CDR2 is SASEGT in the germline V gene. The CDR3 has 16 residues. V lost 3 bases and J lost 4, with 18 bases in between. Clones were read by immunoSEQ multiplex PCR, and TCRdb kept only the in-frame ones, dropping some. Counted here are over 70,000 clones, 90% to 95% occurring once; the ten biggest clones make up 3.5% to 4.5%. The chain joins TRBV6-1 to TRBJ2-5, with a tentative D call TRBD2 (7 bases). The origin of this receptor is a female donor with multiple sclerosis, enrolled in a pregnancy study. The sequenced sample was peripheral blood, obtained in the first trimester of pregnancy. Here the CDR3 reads CASSESGGRGSETQYF. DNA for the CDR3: TGTGCCAGCAGTGAGTCGGGGGGCAGGGGATCAGAGACCCAGTACTTC.